Below, 27 T cell receptor beta chains from the same sample are listed, as sequenced in a study of cytomegalovirus exposure and HLA in healthy donors. The PCR was carried out with 60 Vbeta primers and 13 Jbeta primers. Clones were sequenced by immunoSEQ multiplex PCR, and TCRdb holds only the in-frame ones, with some missing. The table records 150,000 to 200,000 clones, nearly 80% of them present only once. The source material was PBMCs. Receptors were obtained from a woman in her thirties or forties in good health and CMV-seronegative.

The genes are TRBV7-8 and TRBJ1-2; TRBD1 aligns across 7 bases. Trimming cost V 5 bases and J 3 bases; bases outside gene matches: 3. The CDR3 totals 13 residues. Germline assignment: CDR1 SGHVS and CDR2 FQNEAQ. CDR3 sequence: CASSVDRDYGYTF. CDR3 nucleotide sequence: TGTGCCAGCAGCGTAGACAGGGACTATGGCTACACCTTC.

The chain carries TRBV2 and TRBJ2-5; 11 bases are shared with TRBD2. This CDR3 contains 15 residues. Germline-derived CDR1 and CDR2 are SNHLY and FYNNEI. Germline trimming cut 6 bases from V and 5 bases from J; bases unmatched to any gene: 8. CDR3 region: CASSPKTSGGETQYF. As DNA, the CDR3 is TGTGCCAGCAGCCCAAAAACTAGCGGGGGTGAGACCCAGTACTTC.

CDR3 in amino acids: CASSEDRTLYGYTF. The CDR3 DNA reads as TGTGCCAGCAGTGAAGATAGGACACTCTATGGCTACACCTTC. This chain uses TRBV6-1 with TRBJ1-2, with a tentative D call TRBD1 (5 bases). Germline lookup yields CDR1 MNHNS and CDR2 SASEGT. The CDR3 has 14 amino acids. Trimming removed 1 base from V and 4 bases from J, with 10 bases in between.

This chain connects TRBV6-1 to TRBJ1-2, with 7 bases identical to TRBD1. The CDR3 is 14 residues long. V trimming: 4 bases; J trimming: 4 bases; junction bases outside the gene matches: 6. Germline lookup yields CDR1 MNHNS and CDR2 SASEGT. The CDR3 sequence is CASSAQGSVYGYTF. The CDR3 bases are TGTGCCAGCAGTGCACAGGGGTCGGTCTATGGCTACACCTTC.

The V gene is TRBV10-2, the J gene TRBJ2-1; TRBD2 agrees at 10 bases. Germline trimming cut 3 bases from V and 7 bases from J; bases unmatched to any gene: 9. The CDR3 is 16 residues long. The germline gives CDR1 WSHSY, CDR2 SAAADI. CDR3 region: CASSENRAGGRNEQFF. In DNA, the CDR3 is TGCGCCAGCAGTGAAAATCGAGCGGGGGGGCGGAATGAGCAGTTCTTC.

The rearrangement joins TRBV19 to TRBJ2-7; TRBD2 matches at 11 bases. The CDR3 has 16 residues. In germline, CDR1 is LNHDA, CDR2 SQIVND (reference sequence). V dropped 8 bases and J dropped 6; count of bases not matched to a gene: 15. The CDR3 spells CASEPGLTSGAGEQYF. The CDR3 bases are TGTGCCAGTGAGCCCGGCTTGACTAGCGGGGCAGGCGAGCAGTACTTC. Variable domain in full (rest from reference TRBV19 and TRBJ2-7): DGGITQSPKYLFRKEGQNVTLSCEQNLNHDAMYWYRQDPGQGLRLIYYSQIVNDFQKGDIAEGYSVSREKKESFPLTVTSAQKNPTAFYLCASEPGLTSGAGEQYFGPGTRLTVT.

This clone was seen only a few times. The rearrangement joins TRBV29-1 to TRBJ1-1, with no clear D. The V end lost 5 bases, the J end lost 0 bases, and 10 bases lay between the germline ends. Per the germline V gene, CDR1 is SQVTM and CDR2 is ANQGSEA. The CDR3 length is 13 residues. The CDR3 here is CSVKGRLNTEAFF. Here the CDR3 DNA reads TGCAGCGTTAAAGGCAGGTTGAACACTGAAGCTTTCTTT. Filled out from reference TRBV29-1 and TRBJ1-1, the complete variable domain reads SAVISQKPSRDICQRGTSLTIQCQVDSQVTMMFWYRQQPGQSLTLIATANQGSEATYESGFVIDKFPISRPNLTFSTLTVSNMSPEDSSIYLCSVKGRLNTEAFFGQGTRLTVV.

This chain uses TRBV11-2 with TRBJ1-2; 10 bases match TRBD1. The CDR3 has 14 residues. The V and J ends lost 3 bases and 8 bases, in that order; junction bases with no gene match: 6. Germline V gene data show CDR1 as SGHAT and CDR2 as FQNNGV. CDR3 sequence reads: CASSFDRGRVGYTF. The CDR3 DNA reads as TGTGCCAGCAGCTTCGACAGGGGGCGCGTAGGCTACACCTTC.

The chain joins TRBV5-6 to TRBJ1-5; 8 bases map to TRBD1. The CDR3 has 16 amino acids. V gave up 4 bases and J gave up 3 bases; unmatched junction bases: 9. Germline V lookup: CDR1 SGHDT, CDR2 YYEEEE. DNA of the CDR3: TGTGCCAGCAGCCGCTCGGACAGGGCTAACAATCAGCCCCAGCATTTT. Protein sequence: CASSRSDRANNQPQHF.

The genes are TRBV7-9 and TRBJ2-5; 10 bases line up with TRBD2. V gave up 5 bases and J gave up 5 bases; unmatched junction bases: 2. The CDR3 runs 13 residues. Germline V gives CDR1 SEHNR, CDR2 FQNEAQ (reference sequence). In nucleotides, the CDR3 is TGTGCCAGCAGCAAGCGGGGGGGGGAGACCCAGTACTTC. It translates to CASSKRGGETQYF. Full variable domain (missing parts from reference TRBV7-9 and TRBJ2-5): DTGVSQNPRHKITKRGQNVTFRCDPISEHNRLYWYRQTLGQGPEFLTYFQNEAQLEKSRLLSDRFSAERPKGSFSTLEIQRTEQGDSAMYLCASSKRGGETQYFGPGTRLLVL.

This clone was seen more than once but under ten times. The CDR3 spells CASSERQGANEKLFF. The DNA of the CDR3 is TGTGCCAGCAGTGAACGGCAGGGCGCTAATGAAAAACTGTTTTTT. The chain couples TRBV2 to TRBJ1-4, with a tentative D call TRBD1 (5 bases). The V gene's germline CDR1 is SNHLY and CDR2 FYNNEI. This CDR3 is 15 amino acids long. Trimming cost V 2 bases and J 3 bases, with 10 bases left between them. The full variable domain, completed using reference TRBV2 and TRBJ1-4, is EPEVTQTPSHQVTQMGQEVILRCVPISNHLYFYWYRQILGQKVEFLVSFYNNEISEKSEIFDDQFSVERPDGSNFTLKIRSTKLEDSAMYFCASSERQGANEKLFFGSGTQLSVL.

There are a few counts of this clone. This chain links TRBV5-1 with TRBJ1-1; perhaps TRBD1 as D (5 bases). The CDR3 loop spans 13 amino acids. Trimming shortened V by 4 bases and J by 1 base, and 8 bases separated the two germline ends. Germline assignment: CDR1 SGHRS and CDR2 YFSETQ. CDR3 sequence (DNA): TGCGCCAGCAGCACCGGACAGAACACTGAAGCTTTCTTT. It specifies CASSTGQNTEAFF.

J is TRBJ2-1 and V is TRBV4-1; perhaps TRBD2 as D (6 bases). V lost 2 bases to trimming and J lost 8 bases, with 16 bases between them. The CDR3 contains 15 residues. Looked up from germline, CDR1 is MGHRA and CDR2 is YSYEKL. CDR3 bases: TGCGCCAGCAGCCAACGGGGGTTCGGTAGCGATGAGCAGTTCTTC. It is translated as CASSQRGFGSDEQFF.

This clone was seen a handful of times. The chain recombines TRBV6-6 with TRBJ1-1; D gene ambiguous. V dropped 7 bases and J dropped 0 bases, with 3 bases sitting between them. The CDR3 has 11 residues. Per germline, CDR1 MNHNY and CDR2 SVGAGI (reference sequence). The chain's CDR3 is CASTLNTEAFF. The CDR3 DNA follows: TGTGCCAGCACTCTGAACACTGAAGCTTTCTTT.

The chain links TRBV27 to TRBJ2-7; TRBD1 matches 9 bases. CDR3 length equals 15 residues. Germline values: CDR1 MNHEY, CDR2 SMNVEV (reference sequence). Germline trimming cut 1 base from V and 6 bases from J; bases unmatched to any gene: 7. As DNA, the CDR3 is TGTGCCAGCAGTTTATTGGGGGGACAGGGATCCGAGCAGTACTTC. Translated, it gives CASSLLGGQGSEQYF.

The chain couples TRBV18 to TRBJ2-7; 8 bases fit TRBD1. The germline CDR1 and CDR2 sequences are KGHSH and LQKENI. The junction had 6 bases not matched to a gene; V was cut back by 0 bases and J by 2 bases. The CDR3 is 16 amino acids. CDR3 in DNA: TGTGCCAGCTCACCACCAGGTGGGACAGGAGCCTACGAGCAGTACTTC. It codes for CASSPPGGTGAYEQYF.

The CDR3 sequence is CASSGESSYEQYF. In DNA, the CDR3 is TGCGCCAGCAGTGGTGAGAGCTCCTACGAGCAGTACTTC. The rearrangement joins TRBV10-2 to TRBJ2-7; no firm D call. Per germline, CDR1 WSHSY and CDR2 SAAADI. Trimming removed 4 bases at V and 0 bases at J, with 7 bases between. The CDR3 contains 13 residues.

The chain joins TRBV6-5 to TRBJ1-3; 8 bases align to TRBD1. The CDR3 length is 13 residues. V shed 8 bases, J shed 2 bases, and the junction held 2 bases outside the gene matches. The V gene's germline CDR1 is MNHEY and CDR2 SVGAGI. CDR3 DNA sequence: TGTGCCAGCCTCAGGGGGCCTGGAAACACCATATATTTT. Translating gives CASLRGPGNTIYF.

The genes are TRBV5-4 and TRBJ2-1; the match to TRBD2 covers 7 bases. This CDR3 is built from 15 residues. V lost 2 bases and J lost 3; bases outside the gene matches: 5. Germline V CDR1 and CDR2: SGHNT, YYREEE (reference sequence). CDR3 loop: CASSFGGGGYNEQFF. CDR3 nucleotides: TGTGCCAGCAGCTTTGGTGGCGGGGGCTACAATGAGCAGTTCTTC.

V gene TRBV5-1 combines with J gene TRBJ1-2; tentatively, D is TRBD1 (5 bases). The V gene lost 3 bases and the J gene lost 3 bases, with 12 bases spanning the gap. The CDR3 is 14 residues long. Per germline, CDR1 SGHRS and CDR2 YFSETQ. CDR3 loop: CASSSETAYYGYTF. CDR3 bases: TGCGCCAGCAGCTCCGAGACAGCTTACTATGGCTACACCTTC. Drawing the rest from reference TRBV5-1 and TRBJ1-2, the complete variable domain is KAGVTQTPRYLIKTRGQQVTLSCSPISGHRSVSWYQQTPGQGLQFLFEYFSETQRNKGNFPGRFSGRQFSNSRSEMNVSTLELGDSALYLCASSSETAYYGYTFGSGTRLTVV.

The chain carries TRBV28 and TRBJ2-7, with 9 bases that match TRBD1. The CDR3 extends over 15 amino acids. The V gene's germline CDR1 is MDHEN and CDR2 SYDVKM. The V gene end was trimmed by 3 bases and the J gene end by 5 bases; junction bases not matched to a gene: 8. The CDR3 DNA follows: TGTGCCAGCAGTTTGTCCGGGACAGGGTACCACGAGCAGTACTTC. Translated: CASSLSGTGYHEQYF.

V gene TRBV4-2 combines with J gene TRBJ2-5; 8 nucleotides match TRBD1. Germline loops: CDR1 LGHNA, CDR2 YNFKEQ. The CDR3 runs to 16 residues. J was trimmed by 5 bases and V by 0 bases; bases with no gene match: 8. The CDR3 reads CASSQDSQGAGETQYF. As DNA, the CDR3 is TGTGCCAGCAGCCAAGATAGCCAGGGGGCGGGCGAGACCCAGTACTTC.

V and J are TRBV5-1 and TRBJ1-1, with unresolved D. The CDR3 consists of 13 residues. Between the trimmed V and J ends, which lost 2 bases and 3 bases, there was a span of 8 bases. The germline CDR1 and CDR2 sequences are SGHRS and YFSETQ. This chain's CDR3 is CASSLTGDTEAFF. CDR3 sequence (DNA): TGCGCCAGCAGCTTAACCGGTGACACTGAAGCTTTCTTT.

The V and J genes are TRBV5-1 and TRBJ1-4; D unresolved. The CDR3 covers 15 residues. Looked up from germline, CDR1 is SGHRS and CDR2 is YFSETQ. Trimming took off 1 base at V and 4 bases at J, with 11 bases between the two ends. CDR3 region: CASSLWRNNNEKLFF. CDR3 nucleotide sequence: TGCGCCAGCAGCTTGTGGCGGAATAATAATGAAAAACTGTTTTTT.

In this sample, this clone turned up a few times. DNA for the CDR3: TGTGCCAGCAGTTTAACAGGGAGAAAGACTGAAGCTTTCTTT. Encoded protein: CASSLTGRKTEAFF. V is TRBV28 and J is TRBJ1-1; TRBD1 is a possible D gene (6 bases). CDR1 is MDHEN, CDR2 SYDVKM, per germline. The ends were cut back, 2 bases at V and 5 bases at J, with 12 bases in the middle. The CDR3 is 14 residues long.

The chain links TRBV28 to TRBJ2-5; TRBD1 might be the D (5 bases). With 8 bases removed from V and 1 base from J, the gap between germline ends came to 11 bases. The CDR3 has 13 amino acids. In germline, CDR1 is MDHEN, CDR2 SYDVKM. CDR3 amino acids: CASAGFFQETQYF. CDR3 in DNA: TGTGCCAGCGCAGGGTTTTTCCAAGAGACCCAGTACTTC.

The chain links TRBV28 to TRBJ2-5; 8 positions match TRBD2. The CDR3 length is 15 residues. Looked up from germline, CDR1 is MDHEN and CDR2 is SYDVKM. Trimming removed 7 bases from V and 5 bases from J; junction bases left unmatched: 12. CDR3 in amino acids: CASTSGGAGLETQYF. DNA for the CDR3: TGTGCCAGCACCTCCGGGGGGGCAGGGCTGGAGACCCAGTACTTC.